What follows are 9 T cell receptor beta chains derived from one specimen sequenced in a study of Graves' ophthalmopathy and Graves' hyperthyroidism. From RNA, the CDR3 regions of TCR beta chains were amplified and sequenced. RT-PCR in the first round used HTBI primers; a second-round multiplex PCR followed. TCRdb fed the multiplex PCR reads into MiXCR, producing one record per CDR3 protein. This repertoire shows approximately 1.2 million distinct CDR3 sequences, about two fifths found once; its top ten account for 11%. Sequencing was done on a sample of peripheral blood or thyroid tissue (not recorded which). The receptors shown here come from an adult man with Graves' hyperthyroidism.

This clonotype was picked up a small number of times. V usage is TRBV5-8 and J usage is TRBJ1-4; 10 bases are shared with TRBD1. CDR1 SGHTS and CDR2 YDEGEE come from the germline V gene. The CDR3 spans 15 residues. V shed 3 bases, J shed 5 bases, and the junction held 4 bases outside the gene matches. As DNA, the CDR3 is TGTGCCAGCAGCTCCAAGGACAGGGGGAATGAAAAACTGTTTTTT. It specifies CASSSKDRGNEKLFF. Drawing the rest from reference TRBV5-8 and TRBJ1-4, the complete variable domain is EAGVTQSPTHLIKTRGQQATLRCSPISGHTSVYWYQQALGLGLQFLLWYDEGEERNRGNFPPRFSGRQFPNYSSELNVNALELEDSALYLCASSSKDRGNEKLFFGSGTQLSVL.

With respect to this clonotype: One end of the junction fails to match germline, which may point to a read error. Written as DNA, the CDR3 is TGCGCCAGCAGCCAAGGAAGGGGCCCCAATCAGCCCCAGCATTTT. Residues: CASSQGRGPNQPQHF. This rearrangement joins TRBV7-2 to TRBJ1-5, with D possibly TRBD1 on 5 matching bases. This CDR3 is 15 amino acids long. Looked up from germline, CDR1 is SGHTA and CDR2 is FQGNSA.

The V call is TRBV20-1, the J call TRBJ1-5; TRBD1 agrees at 7 bases. Germline V gives CDR1 DFQATT, CDR2 SNEGSKA (reference sequence). CDR3 length equals 15 residues. V shed 6 bases and J 3 bases; nucleotides not matched to a gene: 11. This CDR3 is CSAASWDRNNQPQHF. The CDR3 coding sequence is TGCAGTGCCGCCAGCTGGGACAGAAACAATCAGCCCCAGCATTTT.

The chain couples TRBV20-1 to TRBJ1-6; TRBD1 aligns across 10 bases. CDR1 DFQATT and CDR2 SNEGSKA come from the germline V gene (reference sequence). V lost 4 bases to trimming and J lost 11 bases; unmatched junction nucleotides: 8. This CDR3 has 14 amino acids. CDR3 in amino acids: CSATYTGQGTPLHF. CDR3 nucleotide sequence: TGCAGTGCTACGTATACGGGACAGGGGACACCCCTCCACTTT.

This clonotype was found many times. CDR3 loop: CASSLAPSSSGNTIYF. The CDR3 DNA follows: TGTGCCAGCAGCTTAGCGCCCAGCAGCTCTGGAAACACCATATATTTT. J is TRBJ1-3 and V is TRBV7-6; no reliable D call. The CDR3 runs to 16 residues. Germline loops: CDR1 SGHVS, CDR2 FNYEAQ. Trimming shortened V by 0 bases and J by 0 bases, and 9 bases separated the two germline ends.

This clonotype was counted ten times or more. This rearrangement joins TRBV7-9 to TRBJ2-5; the D call may be TRBD1 or TRBD2 (5 bases each). Per germline, CDR1 SEHNR and CDR2 FQNEAQ (reference sequence). CDR3 length: 14 residues. Trimming left V 3 bases short and J 4 bases short, with 12 bases between. The CDR3 is CASSFLSGAETQYF. CDR3 DNA: TGTGCCAGCAGCTTCCTATCCGGGGCAGAGACCCAGTACTTC.

This clonotype has a count of ten or more. The chain carries TRBV7-2 and TRBJ1-6, with D possibly TRBD1 on 6 matching bases. CDR3 size: 15 residues. CDR1 and CDR2 (germline): SGHTA, FQGNSA. Trimming pared 7 bases from V and 5 bases from J, leaving 15 bases between. The CDR3 region has the DNA TGTGCCAGCAAGCGAGACAGGCTCAATAATTCACCCCTCCACTTT. This codes for CASKRDRLNNSPLHF.

This clonotype was recorded at least ten times. This sequence joins TRBV19 and TRBJ2-7, with D unresolved. Germline-derived CDR1 and CDR2 are LNHDA and SQIVND (reference sequence). Trimming pared 3 bases from V and 8 bases from J, leaving 17 bases between. The CDR3 consists of 14 residues. CDR3 region: CASSIMGGNRQQYF. DNA of the CDR3: TGTGCCAGTAGTATCATGGGTGGTAACCGCCAGCAGTACTTC.

In its sample, this clonotype was seen a few times. Compared with germline, one end of the junction differs, possibly owing to a read error. The genes are TRBV7-7 and TRBJ2-7, with 7 nucleotides matching TRBD2. CDR1 and CDR2 (germline): SSHAT, FNYEAQ (reference sequence). This CDR3 is 15 amino acids long. The CDR3: CASSLGLAEGDEQYF. CDR3 DNA: TGTGCTAGCAGCTTAGGCCTAGCGGAAGGCGACGAGCAGTACTTC.